This T cell receptor beta chain was recovered during a study of graft-versus-host responses after intestinal transplantation. Background on the study: Every transplant recipient was induced with anti-thymocyte globulin, then maintained on tacrolimus and steroids for two to four years. General observations from the study: Levels of circulating GvH clones at their peak were associated with early post-transplant HvG declines. Recipient-marrow GvH clones were detected, some having first appeared in ileum or blood.

The CDR3 is 19 amino acids. V dropped 3 bases and J dropped 2 bases, with 24 bases sitting between them. Germline V gives CDR1 LNHNV, CDR2 YYDKDF (reference sequence). Notes on this clone: The antigen remains undetermined.

Assay: immunoSEQ multiplex PCR; the TCRdb copy retains only in-frame clones and omits some. This table has tens of thousands of clones, around 90% appearing once. Source: unstimulated CD4+ T cells sorted from spleen or lymph node cells, taken before transplant. This clonotype originated in a human donor who was the organ donor for an intestinal transplant. The chain joins TRBV15 to TRBJ2-3; tentative D call: TRBD2 (6 bases). The CDR3 sequence is CATSSLILGVRTITDTQYF. Here the CDR3 DNA reads TGTGCCACCAGCAGCCTAATTTTGGGCGTAAGGACTATCACAGATACGCAGTATTTT.